This TCR beta chain emerged from a study of cytomegalovirus exposure and HLA in healthy donors. A word on this clone: No antigen is known for it.

PCR employed 60 Vbeta and 13 Jbeta primers. The protocol was immunoSEQ multiplex PCR, while the TCRdb copy is restricted to in-frame clones and leaves out a portion. This table lists more than 90,000 clones. The V gene lost 4 bases and the J gene lost 0 bases, with 10 bases spanning the gap. The CDR3 loop spans 15 amino acids. The germline V gene has CDR1 MNHNS and CDR2 SASEGT. Findings of the study overall: Apart from CMV serostatus, no immune exposure information was available. TRBV6-2, TRBV6-3 and other indistinguishable V segments were excluded. A later analysis linked more than 15,000 TCR beta sequences to HLA alleles at 0.05 false discovery rate.

The specimen was PBMCs. The V call is TRBV6-1, the J call TRBJ2-1; tentative D call: TRBD2 (5 bases). The sequence derives from a man aged 25-45 years in good health and CMV-seronegative. The CDR3 loop is CASSASTSSYNEQFF. The DNA for the CDR3 is TGTGCCAGCAGTGCCAGCACTAGCTCCTACAATGAGCAGTTCTTC.